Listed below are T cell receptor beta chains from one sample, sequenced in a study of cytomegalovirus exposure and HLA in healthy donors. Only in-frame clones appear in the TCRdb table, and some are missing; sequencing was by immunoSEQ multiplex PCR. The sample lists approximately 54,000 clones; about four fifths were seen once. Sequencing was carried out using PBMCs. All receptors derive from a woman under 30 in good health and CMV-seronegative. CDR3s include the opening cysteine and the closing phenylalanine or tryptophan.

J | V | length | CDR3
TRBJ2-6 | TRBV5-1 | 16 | CASSSKDSSGANVLTF
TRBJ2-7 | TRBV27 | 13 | CASSLSSTAEQYF
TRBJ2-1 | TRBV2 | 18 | CASSSGTSGSPPYNEQFF
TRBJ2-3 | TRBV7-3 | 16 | CASSPSRGLGTDTQYF
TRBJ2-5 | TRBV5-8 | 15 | CASSLAGRAGETQYF
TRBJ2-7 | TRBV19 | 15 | CASSLGPEGAYEQYF
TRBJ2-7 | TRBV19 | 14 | CASSWTSGRSEQYF
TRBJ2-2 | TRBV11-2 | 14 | CASSLTYHTGELFF
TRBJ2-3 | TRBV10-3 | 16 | CAASTGTGRLRDTQYF
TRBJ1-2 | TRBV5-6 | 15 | CASSLEDRVNYGYTF
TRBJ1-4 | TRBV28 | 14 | CASSWGGGSEKLFF
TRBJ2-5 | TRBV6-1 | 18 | CASSDPPGTSGSGETQYF
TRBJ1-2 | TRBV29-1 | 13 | CSVEGRGIYGYTF
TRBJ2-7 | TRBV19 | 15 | CASSTGTAKTYEQYF
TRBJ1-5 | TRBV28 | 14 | CASAGTGGNQPQHF
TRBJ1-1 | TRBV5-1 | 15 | CASSTLTGGNTEAFF